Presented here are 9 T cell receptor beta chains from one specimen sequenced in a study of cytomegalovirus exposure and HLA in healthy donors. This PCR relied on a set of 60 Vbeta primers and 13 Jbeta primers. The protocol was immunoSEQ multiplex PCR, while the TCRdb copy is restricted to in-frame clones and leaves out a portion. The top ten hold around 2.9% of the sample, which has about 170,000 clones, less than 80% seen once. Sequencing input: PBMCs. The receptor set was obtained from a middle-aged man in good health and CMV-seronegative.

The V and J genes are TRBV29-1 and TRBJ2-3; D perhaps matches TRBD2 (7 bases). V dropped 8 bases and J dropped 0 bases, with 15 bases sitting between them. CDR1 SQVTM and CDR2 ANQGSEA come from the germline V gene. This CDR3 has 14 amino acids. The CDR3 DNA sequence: TGCAGCCCCCGAGGGGGGGTAAGCACAGATACGCAGTATTTT. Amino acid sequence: CSPRGGVSTDTQYF.

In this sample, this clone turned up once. In DNA, the CDR3 is TGTGCCAGCAGTCGTCGACAGGGCCCTTCTAGCTATGGCTACACCTTC. Translating it yields CASSRRQGPSSYGYTF. The chain recombines TRBV2 with TRBJ1-2; 7 bases align to TRBD1. The germline V gene encodes CDR1 SNHLY and CDR2 FYNNEI. The junction had 13 bases not matched to a gene; V was cut back by 5 bases and J by 4 bases. The CDR3 sequence is 16 residues long. The entire variable domain, with the rest obtained from reference TRBV2 and TRBJ1-2, is as follows: EPEVTQTPSHQVTQMGQEVILRCVPISNHLYFYWYRQILGQKVEFLVSFYNNEISEKSEIFDDQFSVERPDGSNFTLKIRSTKLEDSAMYFCASSRRQGPSSYGYTFGSGTRLTVV.

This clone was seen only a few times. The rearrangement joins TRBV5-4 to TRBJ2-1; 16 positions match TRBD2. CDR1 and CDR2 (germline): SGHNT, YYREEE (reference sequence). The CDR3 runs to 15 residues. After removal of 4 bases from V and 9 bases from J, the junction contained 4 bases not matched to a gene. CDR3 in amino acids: CASSRGTSGGAEQFF. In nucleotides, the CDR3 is TGTGCCAGCAGCAGGGGGACTAGCGGGGGGGCTGAGCAGTTCTTC.

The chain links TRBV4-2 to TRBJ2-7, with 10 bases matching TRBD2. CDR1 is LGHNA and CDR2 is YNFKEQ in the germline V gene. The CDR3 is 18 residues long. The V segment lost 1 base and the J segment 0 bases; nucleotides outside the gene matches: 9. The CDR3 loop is CASSQVPGLAPSSYEQYF. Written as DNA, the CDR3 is TGTGCCAGCAGCCAAGTTCCGGGACTAGCGCCGAGCTCCTACGAGCAGTACTTC.

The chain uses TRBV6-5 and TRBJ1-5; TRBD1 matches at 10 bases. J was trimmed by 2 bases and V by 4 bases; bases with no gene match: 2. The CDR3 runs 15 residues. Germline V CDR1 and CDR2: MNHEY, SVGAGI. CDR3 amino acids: CASSSGTGGNQPQHF. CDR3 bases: TGTGCCAGCAGTTCCGGGACAGGGGGCAATCAGCCCCAGCATTTT.

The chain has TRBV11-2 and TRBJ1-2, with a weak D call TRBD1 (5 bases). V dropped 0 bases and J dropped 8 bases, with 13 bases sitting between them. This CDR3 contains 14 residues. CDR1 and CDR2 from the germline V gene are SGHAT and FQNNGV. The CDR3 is CASSLDGGKGGYTF. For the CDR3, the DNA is TGTGCCAGCAGCTTAGATGGGGGGAAGGGGGGCTACACCTTC. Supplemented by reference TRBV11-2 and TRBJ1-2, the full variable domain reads EAGVAQSPRYKIIEKRQSVAFWCNPISGHATLYWYQQILGQGPKLLIQFQNNGVVDDSQLPKDRFSAERLKGVDSTLKIQPAKLEDSAVYLCASSLDGGKGGYTFGSGTRLTVV.

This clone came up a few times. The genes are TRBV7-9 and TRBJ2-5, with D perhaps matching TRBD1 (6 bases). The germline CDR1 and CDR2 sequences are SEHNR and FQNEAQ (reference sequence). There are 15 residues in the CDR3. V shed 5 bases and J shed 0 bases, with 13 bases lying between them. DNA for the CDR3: TGTGCCAGCAGCCCCTCCCGACAGGACCAAGAGACCCAGTACTTC. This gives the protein CASSPSRQDQETQYF.

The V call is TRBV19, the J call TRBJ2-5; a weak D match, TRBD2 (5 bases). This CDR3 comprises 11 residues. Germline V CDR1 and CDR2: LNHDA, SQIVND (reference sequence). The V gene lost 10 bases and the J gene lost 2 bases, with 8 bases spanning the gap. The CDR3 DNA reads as TGTGCCACCGGGGTTCAAGAGACCCAGTACTTC. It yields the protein CATGVQETQYF.

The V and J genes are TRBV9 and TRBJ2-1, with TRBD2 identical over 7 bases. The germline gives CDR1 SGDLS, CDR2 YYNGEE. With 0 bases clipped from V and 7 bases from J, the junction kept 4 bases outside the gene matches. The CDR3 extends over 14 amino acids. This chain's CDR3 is CASSVDWTRNEQFF. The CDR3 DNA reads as TGTGCCAGCAGCGTAGATTGGACTAGGAATGAGCAGTTCTTC.